The sequence of this T cell receptor beta chain was determined in a study of blood T cell repertoires in COVID-19. Turning to the study itself: Sites across the United States, Italy and Spain contributed samples from acute and convalescent COVID-19.

V was clipped by 0 bases and J by 8 bases, with 14 bases between them. Looked up from germline, CDR1 is SGHRS and CDR2 is YFSETQ. The CDR3 is 14 residues long. Assay: immunoSEQ multiplex PCR; the TCRdb copy retains only in-frame clones and omits some. The table shows about 150,000 clones, with roughly 87% occurring only once. The sequenced sample consisted of peripheral blood. The TCR was taken from a woman aged 50 to 65 with acute or convalescent COVID-19. The chain uses TRBV5-1 and TRBJ1-2, with TRBD1 as a possible D gene (5 bases). The CDR3 protein is CASSLEAGVGGYTF. CDR3 nucleotide sequence: TGCGCCAGCAGCTTGGAAGCGGGGGTCGGCGGCTACACCTTC. Full variable domain (rest looked up from reference TRBV5-1 and TRBJ1-2): KAGVTQTPRYLIKTRGQQVTLSCSPISGHRSVSWYQQTPGQGLQFLFEYFSETQRNKGNFPGRFSGRQFSNSRSEMNVSTLELGDSALYLCASSLEAGVGGYTFGSGTRLTVV.